The entry below gives a single T cell receptor (beta chain) sequence along with its context. No cognate antigen has been identified for it. No qualities accompany the bases; no much larger clone lies one base away. The donors were healthy, HIV-negative adults who had no recently reported acute infections or vaccinations. All donors were Caucasian adults living in Nashville, Tennessee, USA. CD4+ T cells were enriched by magnetic negative selection; naive cells were then positively selected on CD45RA, and the negative fraction formed the memory subset. After blood collection by leukapheresis, PBMCs were isolated using Ficoll-Histopaque density gradient centrifugation and then cryopreserved in the vapor phase of liquid nitrogen. Analytical flow cytometry was used to check the purity and quantity of every magnetically sorted T cell population. Genomic DNA was isolated from every sorted fraction and measured by UV absorbance on a Nanodrop 2000c.

The sample originates from a study of shared clonotypes between healthy human individuals (dated by TCRdb to 2019 to 2021). Regarding the study in general: A couple of women and three men aged 18 to 49 years were included in the cohort. Per donor, leukapheresis produced somewhere between about 0.94 and 9 billion PBMCs. For each donor, CD4 naive and CD4 memory were each run on three plates, CD8 naive on two plates, and CD8 memory on one plate. Blood TCR repertoires of about 5 healthy adults were deeply sequenced to estimate repertoire size and the extent of clonotype sharing between individuals. Libraries were prepared and TCR repertoires were sequenced by different laboratories using diverse techniques, in order to increase sequencing depth and limit assay-specific biases. General conclusions and limits of the study: Compared with non-shared clonotypes, clonotypes shared by all four sorted-subset donors had higher generation probabilities. Approximately 5% of naive CD4, around 4% of naive CD8, roughly 2.4% of memory CD4, and 0.35% to 0.4% of memory CD8 clonotypes were shared across a few donors. Pairwise subsampling led to the expectation that sequencing depth would affect the degree of clonotype sharing among donors. Rarefaction of sorted-subset datasets indicated incomplete sequencing despite the large sequencing depth. Sampling was restricted to blood, and TCR repertoires in tissues likely differ from the TCR repertoires found in blood. Naive subsets generally had larger estimated clonotype richness than memory subsets did. The small number of donors limited the genetic and exposure-history diversity represented.

TCR CDR3 regions were amplified from genomic DNA by multiplex PCR using the deep immunoSEQ assay. Extracted genomic DNA from each cell subset was distributed evenly across all wells of several immunoSEQ 96-well plates, and each plate was treated as a replicate. For sorted subsets, about 210 ng of genomic DNA, equivalent to roughly 30,000 T cell genomes, went into each replicate PCR. Purified libraries were measured with a Qubit 3.0 fluorometer, size-checked on a Bioanalyzer 2100, and measured again with the KAPA Library Quantification kit. Every immunoSEQ 96-well plate was sequenced on a dedicated single-read 150-cycle Illumina NextSeq 550 flow cell. In the source study's methods: Because only junctional sequences without quality scores were contained in the immunoSEQ output, filtering matching that applied to full-length reads could not be performed. Sequences were annotated with PyIR, a Python wrapper for IgBLAST v1.9, using IMGT germline references to assign V/J genes and CDR3. Reads with weak V/J assignments (E-value above 1e-6), missing CDR3, stop codons, out-of-frame junctions, or ambiguous translated residues were removed. V3J clonotypes were defined by identical inferred V gene, J gene, and CDR3 amino acid sequence. The percentage overlap between two repertoires was calculated by dividing the number of shared unique clonotypes by the size of the smaller repertoire. Three approaches were used to assess repertoire richness: RTK rarefaction, the Chao1 estimator, and Recon v2.1 estimates of unobserved clonotypes. Generation probabilities were computed with OLGA for all TCRbeta clonotypes obtained by the gDNA method from several donors. TCRdb holds this immuneACCESS table with in-frame rearrangements only. Some clones are missing; in checked studies, unresolved V genes explain under half, and the rest has no known cause. That table supplies the V and J calls and clone size; D and trimming were determined from the DNA. In this sample the table shows roughly 520,000 clones, about 96% of which occur a single time. The ten largest clonotypes hold 0.064% of the sample.

The germline V gene encodes CDR1 ENHRY and CDR2 SYGVKD. The junction shows trimming of 4 bases on V and 4 bases on J, plus 24 bases between the germline ends. Reading from cysteine to phenylalanine, the CDR3 counts 18 amino acids. The kept DNA is CDR3 alone, 54 bases in frame from the first base. The sample consisted of naive CD4+ T cells sorted from blood. The meaning of the sample's cell subset or site label: CD45RA+ positively selected. Here the chain combines TRBV10-3 and TRBJ2-3; TRBD2 might be the D gene, on 5 matching bases. This TCR derives from a woman between 25 and 40 years old in good health. CDR3 protein: CAISAGRGRGLGPDTQYF. Read as DNA, the sequence is TGTGCCATCAGTGCTGGCCGCGGTCGAGGGCTAGGGCCAGATACGCAGTATTTT.